These 29 T cell receptor beta chains share one sample of origin, sequenced in a study of T cells after yellow fever vaccination. TCRdb fed the 5' RACE reads into MiXCR, producing one record per CDR3 protein. The sample shows 100,000 to 150,000 distinct CDR3 sequences, roughly 10% of them seen only once. The sample consisted of CD8+ T cells sorted from PBMCs, taken on the day of the yellow fever booster vaccination. These receptors all come from a man younger than 35 who received the YFV17D yellow fever vaccine.

This clonotype has just a few counts. This chain links TRBV9 with TRBJ2-3, with 9 bases fitting TRBD2. Trimming cost V 0 bases and J 3 bases; bases outside gene matches: 8. From germline, CDR1 is SGDLS and CDR2 YYNGEE. The CDR3 runs 17 residues. As DNA, the CDR3 is TGTGCCAGCAGCGTAGCTAAAGAGCGGGGGGAGACAGATACGCAGTATTTT. This encodes CASSVAKERGETDTQYF.

This clonotype showed up many times. The chain employs TRBV6-1 and TRBJ1-2, with D uncertain. The CDR3 runs to 13 residues. Germline CDR1 MNHNS, CDR2 SASEGT. The germline V and J ends were trimmed by 5 bases and 7 bases, with 14 bases remaining between them. CDR3 bases: TGTGCCAGCAGTTCGAGGATCCTAGGTGGCTACACCTTC. Protein product: CASSSRILGGYTF.

The V and J genes are TRBV11-2 and TRBJ2-5; tentative D call: TRBD1 (5 bases). The CDR3 contains 15 residues. CDR1 and CDR2 (germline): SGHAT, FQNNGV. The V and J ends lost 2 bases and 4 bases respectively, with 14 bases between them. For the CDR3, the DNA is TGTGCCAGCAGCTTACTTGGGGCTTTTGGAGAGACCCAGTACTTC. Residues: CASSLLGAFGETQYF.

In its sample, this clonotype was seen many times. The chain links TRBV18 to TRBJ2-1; D is possibly TRBD1 (5 bases). CDR3 size: 14 residues. The germline V gene encodes CDR1 KGHSH and CDR2 LQKENI. Deletions cut 0 bases from V and 7 bases from J, with 10 bases between. The CDR3 DNA sequence: TGTGCCAGCTCACCACCCAGACAGCTAAATGAGCAGTTCTTC. Its translation is CASSPPRQLNEQFF.

The chain links TRBV4-1 to TRBJ1-1; D might be TRBD1 (6 bases). The CDR3 is made up of 16 amino acids. The germline V and J ends were trimmed by 1 base and 2 bases, with 14 bases remaining between them. CDR1 and CDR2 (germline): MGHRA, YSYEKL. CDR3 bases: TGCGCCAGCAGCCAAGGGGGGCGCAGGCTTAACACTGAAGCTTTCTTT. It translates to CASSQGGRRLNTEAFF.

This clonotype was counted between two and nine times. The V and J genes are TRBV5-1 and TRBJ2-7, with 13 bases that match TRBD2. J lost 0 bases, V lost 7 bases, and 7 bases had no gene match. This CDR3 region has 16 residues. Germline V gives CDR1 SGHRS, CDR2 YFSETQ. The CDR3 coding sequence is TGCGCCAGCTCTGGACTAGCGGGGGCTGGCTCCTACGAGCAGTACTTC. Its translation: CASSGLAGAGSYEQYF.

This clonotype was picked up a small number of times. The chain couples TRBV20-1 to TRBJ2-1; D is undetermined. V was clipped by 5 bases and J by 3 bases, with 8 bases between them. This CDR3 has 12 amino acids. The germline CDR1 and CDR2 sequences are DFQATT and SNEGSKA (reference sequence). CDR3 protein: CSAAQSYNEQFF. DNA for the CDR3: TGCAGTGCTGCTCAAAGCTACAATGAGCAGTTCTTC.

The sample holds many counts of this clonotype. J is TRBJ2-2 and V is TRBV29-1; TRBD2 matches 7 bases. The CDR3 spans 14 residues. The V gene end was trimmed by 4 bases and the J gene end by 4 bases; junction bases not matched to a gene: 6. The germline gives CDR1 SQVTM, CDR2 ANQGSEA. The CDR3 sequence is CSVAGGRSTGELFF. CDR3 DNA: TGCAGCGTTGCGGGAGGACGGAGCACCGGGGAGCTGTTTTTT.

V and J are TRBV29-1 and TRBJ2-3, with 9 positions matching TRBD2. Looked up from germline, CDR1 is SQVTM and CDR2 is ANQGSEA. This CDR3 region has 14 residues. V gave up 3 bases and J gave up 5 bases; unmatched junction bases: 6. This chain's CDR3 is CSVEPSGGLDTQYF. The CDR3 bases are TGCAGCGTTGAGCCCAGCGGGGGGTTAGATACGCAGTATTTT.

This clonotype is labeled medium-sized. The chain employs TRBV20-1 and TRBJ1-1, with 11 bases that match TRBD1. Germline CDR1 and CDR2: DFQATT and SNEGSKA (reference sequence). V dropped 3 bases and J dropped 3; count of bases not matched to a gene: 3. The CDR3 sequence is 14 residues long. CDR3 region: CSARGTGGDTEAFF. CDR3 in DNA: TGCAGTGCTAGGGGGACAGGGGGGGACACTGAAGCTTTCTTT.

This clonotype was seen a few times. The rearrangement joins TRBV4-3 to TRBJ1-2; D is undetermined. This CDR3 has 16 residues. V was trimmed by 0 bases and J by 8 bases, leaving 19 bases between them. Germline V lookup: CDR1 LGHNA, CDR2 YSLEER. The CDR3 loop reads CASSQDSRVAQQGYTF. The CDR3 DNA sequence: TGCGCCAGCAGCCAAGATTCCCGGGTTGCACAGCAAGGCTACACCTTC.

The chain links TRBV5-4 to TRBJ2-7, with no clear D. The CDR3 is made up of 13 amino acids. Germline values: CDR1 SGHNT, CDR2 YYREEE (reference sequence). V was cut by 0 bases and J by 4 bases, with 8 bases left in between. CDR3 region: CASSLVWDYEQYV. The CDR3, as DNA: TGTGCCAGCAGCTTGGTGTGGGATTACGAGCAGTACGTC.

DNA of the CDR3: TGCGCCAGCAGCTTTAGGTGGGTCGATGAGCAGTTCTTC. Amino acid sequence: CASSFRWVDEQFF. The rearrangement joins TRBV5-1 to TRBJ2-1; D gene ambiguous. V shed 2 bases and J shed 8 bases, with 11 bases lying between them. Germline V gene data show CDR1 as SGHRS and CDR2 as YFSETQ. The length of the CDR3 is 13 residues.

This clonotype was seen more than once but under ten times. The CDR3 is CASNQGFSYEQYF. Written as DNA, the CDR3 is TGTGCCAGCAACCAGGGGTTCTCCTACGAGCAGTACTTC. The chain carries TRBV21-1 and TRBJ2-7; TRBD1, the table's D call, lacks a check against the DNA. TRBV21-1 is labeled a pseudogene. There are 13 residues in the CDR3.

This chain joins TRBV4-1 and TRBJ1-6; TRBD1 agrees at 7 bases. Germline V gives CDR1 MGHRA, CDR2 YSYEKL. The CDR3 has 15 amino acids. Trimming removed 3 bases from V and 7 bases from J; junction bases left unmatched: 6. The CDR3 protein is CASSHRQGWNSPLHF. The CDR3 nucleotides are TGCGCCAGCAGCCACCGACAGGGCTGGAATTCACCCCTCCACTTT.

This rearrangement joins TRBV15 to TRBJ2-2; D may be TRBD2 (6 bases). Trimming removed 1 base at V and 6 bases at J, with 18 bases between. CDR1 is LNHNV, CDR2 YYDKDF, per germline (reference sequence). The CDR3 loop spans 17 amino acids. CDR3 sequence: CATSRVGGLESSGELFF. The DNA for the CDR3 is TGTGCCACCAGCAGAGTCGGGGGACTGGAATCGTCCGGGGAGCTGTTTTTT.

This clonotype was observed at least ten times. V usage is TRBV7-9 and J usage is TRBJ2-2, with 9 bases matching TRBD2. Germline V lookup: CDR1 SEHNR, CDR2 FQNEAQ (reference sequence). The CDR3 sequence is 16 residues long. Trimming took 3 bases from V and 0 from J; bases not matched to a gene: 2. The CDR3 here is CASSFLAGANTGELFF. In DNA, the CDR3 is TGTGCCAGCAGCTTCTTAGCGGGGGCGAACACCGGGGAGCTGTTTTTT.

The V and J genes are TRBV11-2 and TRBJ2-3; possibly TRBD2 for D (6 bases). This CDR3 spans 19 amino acids. Germline CDR1 SGHAT, CDR2 FQNNGV. Between the trimmed V and J ends, which lost 5 bases and 2 bases, there was a span of 26 bases. In DNA, the CDR3 is TGTGCCAGCAGCCCACATGGAGGGTCTTACTCCGTATCCACAGATACGCAGTATTTT. It yields the protein CASSPHGGSYSVSTDTQYF.

This clonotype has more than one count but fewer than ten. The CDR3 loop reads CASSSRQGAETQYF. CDR3 sequence (DNA): TGTGCCAGCAGTTCCCGACAGGGGGCTGAGACCCAGTACTTC. The rearrangement uses TRBV12-3 or TRBV12-4 and TRBJ2-5, with 10 bases identical to TRBD1. With 4 bases clipped from V and 5 bases from J, the junction kept 4 bases outside the gene matches. There are 14 residues in the CDR3.

In this sample, this clonotype turned up a few times. The chain carries TRBV12-3 or TRBV12-4 and TRBJ2-3; D not certain. The CDR3 consists of 15 residues. The V end was cut by 4 bases, the J end by 0 bases, with 11 bases between. The CDR3 DNA follows: TGTGCCAGCAGTTCCGGGTCGTATAGCACAGATACGCAGTATTTT. Translating gives CASSSGSYSTDTQYF.

CDR3 loop: CASAQQDGDYGYTF. The CDR3 nucleotides are TGCGCCAGCGCACAACAAGACGGGGACTATGGCTACACCTTC. The chain carries TRBV5-1 and TRBJ1-2; no clear D. The V gene lost 7 bases and the J gene lost 3 bases, with 16 bases spanning the gap. The CDR3 covers 14 residues. CDR1 and CDR2 (germline): SGHRS, YFSETQ.

This chain links TRBV5-5 with TRBJ2-3, with D tentatively TRBD2 (7 bases). In germline, CDR1 is SGHKS, CDR2 YYEKEE (reference sequence). The CDR3 loop spans 14 amino acids. V lost 4 bases, J lost 4 bases, and 13 bases lay in between. The CDR3 sequence: CASSTRGGPDTQYF. CDR3 bases: TGTGCCAGCAGCACTAGGGGGGGCCCAGATACGCAGTATTTT.

This clonotype was recorded a few times. V is TRBV20-1 and J is TRBJ2-2; 12 positions agree with TRBD2. The length of the CDR3 is 15 residues. Germline V gene data show CDR1 as DFQATT and CDR2 as SNEGSKA (reference sequence). After removal of 6 bases from V and 4 bases from J, the junction contained 6 bases not matched to a gene. The CDR3 loop reads CSAPRTSGTTGELFF. In DNA, the CDR3 is TGCAGTGCCCCCCGGACTAGCGGGACCACCGGGGAGCTGTTTTTT.

The rearrangement links TRBV7-6 to TRBJ1-1; D uncertain. V was cut by 2 bases and J by 4 bases, with 8 bases left in between. There are 13 residues in the CDR3. Germline CDR1 and CDR2: SGHVS and FNYEAQ. This CDR3 is CASSLKVFTEAFF. The DNA of the CDR3 is TGTGCCAGCAGCTTAAAGGTTTTCACTGAAGCTTTCTTT.

This clonotype was found a few times. The chain is built from TRBV7-9 and TRBJ1-1; the D is unclear. This CDR3 region has 18 residues. Germline-derived CDR1 and CDR2 are SEHNR and FQNEAQ (reference sequence). V shed 3 bases and J shed 3 bases, with 23 bases lying between them. CDR3 loop: CASSFSRAAGSRYTEAFF. The DNA for the CDR3 is TGTGCCAGCAGCTTTTCGCGGGCAGCGGGGTCAAGATACACTGAAGCTTTCTTT.

The CDR3 sequence is CASSPGTTNEKLFF. The CDR3 DNA is TGTGCCAGCAGCCCCGGAACAACTAATGAAAAACTGTTTTTT. The chain couples TRBV11-2 to TRBJ1-4; D is unclear. V was trimmed by 5 bases and J by 0 bases, leaving 7 bases between them. The CDR3 has 14 amino acids. Germline assignment: CDR1 SGHAT and CDR2 FQNNGV.

This clonotype occurred once. The chain combines TRBV2 with TRBJ1-5; 9 nucleotides match TRBD1. With V trimmed by 8 bases and J by 6 bases, 11 bases remained unmatched. Germline V gene data show CDR1 as SNHLY and CDR2 as FYNNEI. CDR3 length: 15 residues. CDR3 region: CASCRDRETAQPQHF. In DNA form, the CDR3 reads TGTGCCAGCTGCCGGGACAGGGAGACGGCTCAGCCCCAGCATTTT.

In its sample, this clonotype was seen a few times. This chain joins TRBV28 and TRBJ2-2; D perhaps matches TRBD1 (6 bases). The CDR3 totals 17 residues. Germline CDR1 is MDHEN and CDR2 is SYDVKM. V dropped 6 bases and J dropped 4 bases, with 21 bases sitting between them. The CDR3 region is CASSLMGQGIFTGELFF. The CDR3 DNA is TGTGCCAGCAGCCTCATGGGGCAGGGGATATTCACCGGGGAGCTGTTTTTT.

This clonotype was observed a few times. V usage is TRBV6-4 and J usage is TRBJ1-1; a weak D match, TRBD1 (5 bases). The CDR3 spans 15 residues. Per germline, CDR1 MRHNA and CDR2 SNTAGT. Trimming took off 6 bases at V and 3 bases at J, with 17 bases between the two ends. CDR3 loop: CASRGDFCWDTEAFF. Here the CDR3 DNA reads TGTGCCAGCAGGGGGGACTTTTGTTGGGACACTGAAGCTTTCTTT.